A single sample gave rise to the 11 T cell receptor beta chains below, sequenced in a study of OX40 agonist ivuxolimab in advanced cancers. Some clones are missing from TCRdb's copy, which holds only in-frame ones; the method was immunoSEQ multiplex PCR. The sample yields 45,000 to 65,000 clones, around 90% seen once. The source was CD4+ or CD8+ T cells sorted from blood, collected in a trial of the OX40 agonist ivuxolimab. All receptors derive from an adult with an advanced solid tumor such as melanoma, head and neck, liver or kidney cancer.

The V call is TRBV4-1, the J call TRBJ2-7; 12 positions agree with TRBD2. The junction had 5 bases not matched to a gene; V was cut back by 1 base and J by 7 bases. The CDR3 contains 15 residues. The germline V gene encodes CDR1 MGHRA and CDR2 YSYEKL. As DNA, the CDR3 is TGCGCCAGCAGCCAAGGACTAGCGGGAGTATCTGAGCAGTACTTC. This gives the protein CASSQGLAGVSEQYF.

The chain combines TRBV19 with TRBJ1-3; the D gene is possibly TRBD1 (5 bases). Germline CDR1 reads LNHDA; CDR2 reads SQIVND (reference sequence). The germline V and J ends were trimmed by 7 bases and 4 bases, with 17 bases remaining between them. The length of the CDR3 is 15 residues. The CDR3 here is CASTNLWGFGNTIYF. In DNA form, the CDR3 reads TGTGCCAGTACCAACTTGTGGGGGTTCGGAAACACCATATATTTT.

The rearrangement uses TRBV6-5 and TRBJ2-7, with TRBD2 identical over 8 bases. The V and J ends lost 6 bases and 6 bases, in that order; junction bases with no gene match: 7. The CDR3 covers 13 residues. Germline V lookup: CDR1 MNHEY, CDR2 SVGAGI. The chain's CDR3 is CASSRAGEREQYF. The CDR3 region has the DNA TGTGCCAGCAGCCGAGCGGGAGAGCGCGAGCAGTACTTC.

The chain links TRBV7-9 to TRBJ2-3; 11 nucleotides align to TRBD2. CDR3 length: 16 residues. Germline V gene sequence: CDR1 SEHNR, CDR2 FQNEAQ (reference sequence). V dropped 1 base and J dropped 4; count of bases not matched to a gene: 4. The CDR3 is CASSLGGSGGADTQYF. DNA of the CDR3: TGTGCCAGCAGCTTAGGAGGTAGCGGGGGGGCAGATACGCAGTATTTT.

The CDR3 coding sequence is TGTGCCAGCAGCTTAGTGGGGCTGGGAACTGAAGCTTTCTTT. It specifies CASSLVGLGTEAFF. The V gene is TRBV7-8, the J gene TRBJ1-1; tentatively, D is TRBD1 (5 bases). The CDR3 has 14 amino acids. The germline V gene has CDR1 SGHVS and CDR2 FQNEAQ. Between the trimmed V and J ends, which lost 1 base and 5 bases, there was a span of 11 bases. The entire variable domain, with the rest obtained from reference TRBV7-8 and TRBJ1-1, is as follows: GAGVSQSPRYKVAKRGQDVALRCDPISGHVSLFWYQQALGQGPEFLTYFQNEAQLDKSGLPSDRFFAERPEGSVSTLKIQRTQQEDSAVYLCASSLVGLGTEAFFGQGTRLTVV.

The chain employs TRBV4-3 and TRBJ2-7, with D unclear. The V gene lost 0 bases and the J gene lost 2 bases, with 5 bases spanning the gap. Germline assignment: CDR1 LGHNA and CDR2 YSLEER. The CDR3 contains 13 residues. The CDR3 DNA is TGCGCCAGCAGCCAAGATCTGGCCTACGAGCAGTACTTC. The encoded protein is CASSQDLAYEQYF.

This rearrangement joins TRBV19 to TRBJ2-3, with TRBD2 matching 12 bases. This CDR3 contains 16 residues. The germline gives CDR1 LNHDA, CDR2 SQIVND (reference sequence). V shed 5 bases, J shed 2 bases, and the junction held 5 bases outside the gene matches. CDR3 residues: CASSPRTSGITDTQYF. The CDR3, as DNA: TGTGCCAGTAGTCCAAGGACTAGCGGGATCACAGATACGCAGTATTTT. The full variable domain, rest sourced from reference TRBV19 and TRBJ2-3, is DGGITQSPKYLFRKEGQNVTLSCEQNLNHDAMYWYRQDPGQGLRLIYYSQIVNDFQKGDIAEGYSVSREKKESFPLTVTSAQKNPTAFYLCASSPRTSGITDTQYFGPGTRLTVL.

The V and J genes are TRBV7-9 and TRBJ2-2; unclear D gene. Trimming removed 1 base from V and 1 base from J, with 7 bases in between. CDR1 is SEHNR, CDR2 FQNEAQ, per germline (reference sequence). This CDR3 is built from 15 residues. Written as DNA, the CDR3 is TGTGCCAGCAGCTTAGGTTACATGAACACCGGGGAGCTGTTTTTT. This sequence encodes CASSLGYMNTGELFF.

The DNA of the CDR3 is TGTGCCAGCAGCTTAGAAATTCAGGTTTCTTTGGACGGCTACACCTTC. It specifies CASSLEIQVSLDGYTF. The chain has TRBV7-2 and TRBJ1-2; D is undetermined. The CDR3 has 16 residues. The V gene lost 1 base and the J gene lost 8 bases, with 20 bases spanning the gap. Looked up from germline, CDR1 is SGHTA and CDR2 is FQGNSA.

The rearrangement joins TRBV7-9 to TRBJ2-7, with 10 bases fitting TRBD2. Germline V gene sequence: CDR1 SEHNR, CDR2 FQNEAQ (reference sequence). Trimming took 5 bases from V and 3 from J; bases not matched to a gene: 4. CDR3 length: 14 amino acids. CDR3 protein: CASSVSGRLYEQYF. DNA of the CDR3: TGTGCCAGCAGCGTTAGCGGGAGGCTCTACGAGCAGTACTTC.

The chain has TRBV7-2 and TRBJ2-7; D not certain. The V gene lost 5 bases and the J gene lost 4 bases, with 9 bases spanning the gap. The CDR3 length is 12 residues. CDR1 SGHTA and CDR2 FQGNSA come from the germline V gene. In DNA form, the CDR3 reads TGTGCCAGCAGCCCCACGGGTTACGAGCAGTACGTC. Protein product: CASSPTGYEQYV.